This T cell receptor (beta chain) was documented in a study of T cell responses to AZD1222 COVID-19 vaccine. General observations from the study: Clonal diversity may have been underestimated, and the donors were mostly white British, with more females than males. Seropositive AZD1222 recipients at baseline numbered only five or six. Reportedly, close to half of spike-specific TCRs are directed against unmutated variant regions.

The CDR3 sequence is 16 residues long. V shed 0 bases and J shed 1 base, with 10 bases lying between them. The germline V gene has CDR1 SGHDT and CDR2 YYEEEE. Turning to this clone: Its specificity is unknown.

The assay was immunoSEQ multiplex PCR, and TCRdb's table has in-frame clones only and misses some. The data show 85,000 to 120,000 clones, with approximately 87% seen just once and about 5% held by the top ten. V gene TRBV5-6 combines with J gene TRBJ2-2; maybe TRBD1 (5 bases). The receptor's source is an adult in good health. The sample in question was peripheral blood, obtained on day 0 of AZD1222 vaccination. CDR3 sequence (DNA): TGTGCCAGCAGCTTGGCAGGGCCACTGAACACCGGGGAGCTGTTTTTT. It codes for CASSLAGPLNTGELFF.